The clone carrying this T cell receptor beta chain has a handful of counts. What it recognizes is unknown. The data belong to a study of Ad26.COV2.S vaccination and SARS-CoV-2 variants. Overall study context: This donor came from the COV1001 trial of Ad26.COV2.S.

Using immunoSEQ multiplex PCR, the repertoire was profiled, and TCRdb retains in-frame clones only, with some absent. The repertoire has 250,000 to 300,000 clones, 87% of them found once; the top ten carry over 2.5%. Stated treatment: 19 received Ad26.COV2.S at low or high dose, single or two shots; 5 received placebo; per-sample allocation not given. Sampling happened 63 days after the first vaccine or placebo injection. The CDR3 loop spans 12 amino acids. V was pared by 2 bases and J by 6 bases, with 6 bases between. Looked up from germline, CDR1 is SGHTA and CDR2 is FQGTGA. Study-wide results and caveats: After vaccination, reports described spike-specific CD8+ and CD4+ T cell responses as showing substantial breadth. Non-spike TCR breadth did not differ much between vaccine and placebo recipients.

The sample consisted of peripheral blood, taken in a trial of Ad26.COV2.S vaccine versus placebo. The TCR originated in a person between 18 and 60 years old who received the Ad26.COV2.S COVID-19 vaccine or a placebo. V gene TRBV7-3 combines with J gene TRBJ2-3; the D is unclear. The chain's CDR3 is CASSLYGDTQYF. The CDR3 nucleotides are TGTGCCAGCAGCTTATACGGGGATACGCAGTATTTT.